These 30 T cell receptor beta chains came from one sample sequenced in a study of monozygotic twins with inflammatory bowel disease. With the 5' RACE reads reprocessed, TCRdb shows one record per CDR3 protein and no DNA. The specimen's table records about 350,000 distinct CDR3 sequences. Material: blood. These receptors all stem from a human donor with ulcerative colitis or Crohn's disease, or a healthy co-twin of an affected twin (not recorded which).

CDR3 amino acids: CASSSTGGAVYEQYF. The chain links TRBV5-1 to TRBJ2-7; TCRdb's assignment of TRBD1 cannot be checked, as there is no DNA. Germline V gives CDR1 SGHRS, CDR2 YFSETQ. The CDR3 loop spans 15 amino acids.

The chain combines TRBV4-1 with TRBJ2-2; the D gene TCRdb calls, TRBD2, cannot be checked with no DNA. The CDR3 contains 15 residues. Looked up from germline, CDR1 is MGHRA and CDR2 is YSYEKL. Here the CDR3 reads CASSPRDASPGELFF.

This chain uses TRBV7-9 with TRBJ2-1. The CDR3 length is 15 residues. Germline V CDR1 and CDR2: SEHNR, FQNEAQ (reference sequence). This CDR3 is CASTRSEVNYNEQFF.

V is TRBV7-2 and J is TRBJ2-5; the TCRdb call, TRBD1, lacks DNA for checking. In germline, CDR1 is SGHTA, CDR2 FQGNSA. CDR3 length: 15 residues. CDR3 sequence: CASLRTGGYQETQYF. The full variable domain, rest sourced from reference TRBV7-2 and TRBJ2-5, is GAGVSQSPSNKVTEKGKDVELRCDPISGHTALYWYRQSLGQGLEFLIYFQGNSAPDKSGLPSDRFSAERTGGSVSTLTIQRTQQEDSAVYLCASLRTGGYQETQYFGPGTRLLVL.

This chain links TRBV5-1 with TRBJ2-2. Germline-derived CDR1 and CDR2 are SGHRS and YFSETQ. There are 12 residues in the CDR3. CDR3: CASSLIGGELFF.

The chain joins TRBV4-1 to TRBJ1-2. The CDR3 has 20 amino acids. Germline CDR1 MGHRA, CDR2 YSYEKL. The CDR3 protein is CASSQGYSREAGSRKYGYTF.

The rearrangement links TRBV10-3 to TRBJ1-1; no DNA is available, so the TRBD1 call from TCRdb remains unchecked. The length of the CDR3 is 16 residues. Germline CDR1 and CDR2: ENHRY and SYGVKD. CDR3 region: CAISETGWGMNTEAFF.

The chain uses TRBV28 and TRBJ1-1; TCRdb's D gene call, TRBD1, goes unchecked for lack of DNA. CDR1 is MDHEN, CDR2 SYDVKM, per germline. The CDR3 is made up of 15 amino acids. The CDR3 loop reads CASTRPTGGNTEAFF.

V is TRBV29-1 and J is TRBJ1-5. Germline loops: CDR1 SQVTM, CDR2 ANQGSEA. There are 13 residues in the CDR3. This CDR3 is CSVEVNSNQPQHF.

The gene calls are TRBV28 and TRBJ2-5; checking the TCRdb D call of TRBD1 is not possible without DNA. Germline values: CDR1 MDHEN, CDR2 SYDVKM. This CDR3 is built from 13 residues. This CDR3 is CASSFGGRETQYF.

V and J are TRBV7-9 and TRBJ2-3; TCRdb's D call, TRBD1, is unchecked because there is no DNA. Germline assignment: CDR1 SEHNR and CDR2 FQNEAQ (reference sequence). The CDR3 length is 13 residues. The CDR3 here is CASTRDPTDTQYF.

The V and J genes are TRBV18 and TRBJ1-1; TCRdb's D call of TRBD1 is untestable without DNA. CDR1 is KGHSH, CDR2 LQKENI, per germline. The CDR3 extends over 15 amino acids. CDR3 region: CASSPYQGDATEAFF.

This chain connects TRBV7-8 to TRBJ2-3. The germline V gene encodes CDR1 SGHVS and CDR2 FQNEAQ. The CDR3 totals 12 residues. CDR3 protein: CASTPGADTQYF. Based on the CDR3 plus reference TRBV7-8 and TRBJ2-3, the full variable domain is GAGVSQSPRYKVAKRGQDVALRCDPISGHVSLFWYQQALGQGPEFLTYFQNEAQLDKSGLPSDRFFAERPEGSVSTLKIQRTQQEDSAVYLCASTPGADTQYFGPGTRLTVL.

This chain connects TRBV14 to TRBJ2-7; TCRdb picks TRBD1, but there is no DNA to check that call. The germline V gene encodes CDR1 SGHDN and CDR2 FVKESK. This CDR3 is 15 amino acids long. CDR3 loop: CASSQDVGQGREQYF.

V usage is TRBV20-1 and J usage is TRBJ2-1; TCRdb's D call, TRBD2, is unchecked because there is no DNA. This CDR3 region has 15 residues. CDR1 and CDR2 (germline): DFQATT, SNEGSKA (reference sequence). This chain's CDR3 is CSARVVSGSGNEQFF.

The V gene is TRBV7-9, the J gene TRBJ2-7; the TCRdb D gene call, TRBD1, has no DNA to confirm it. The CDR3 spans 15 residues. CDR1 and CDR2 (germline): SEHNR, FQNEAQ (reference sequence). CDR3 protein: CASSLNSGISYEQYF.

This sequence joins TRBV20-1 and TRBJ1-4. The CDR3 has 13 amino acids. The germline CDR1 and CDR2 sequences are DFQATT and SNEGSKA (reference sequence). The CDR3 loop reads CSARGPVDEKLFF.

J is TRBJ1-5 and V is TRBV24-1. CDR1 is KGHDR, CDR2 SFDVKD, per germline. CDR3 length equals 16 residues. This CDR3 reads CATEGGSGGPGQPQHF.

This chain joins TRBV27 and TRBJ2-7; TCRdb selects TRBD2, and the lack of DNA leaves this call unchecked. This CDR3 is built from 14 residues. The germline CDR1 and CDR2 sequences are MNHEY and SMNVEV (reference sequence). CDR3 residues: CASSFAISLLEQYF.

V is TRBV6-1 and J is TRBJ2-5; TCRdb's D call of TRBD2 is untestable without DNA. Germline CDR1 reads MNHNS; CDR2 reads SASEGT. The CDR3 is made up of 14 amino acids. This chain's CDR3 is CASSLSGAKETQYF.

The CDR3 is CASSVAGEWYNEQFF. This chain connects TRBV9 to TRBJ2-1; TCRdb's assignment of TRBD1 cannot be checked, as there is no DNA. CDR1 and CDR2 from the germline V gene are SGDLS and YYNGEE. CDR3 length equals 15 residues.

This chain uses TRBV7-2 with TRBJ1-6; TCRdb selects TRBD1, and the lack of DNA leaves this call unchecked. The germline CDR1 and CDR2 sequences are SGHTA and FQGNSA. The CDR3 has 14 residues. The CDR3: CASSLDRTPSPLHF. Filled out from reference TRBV7-2 and TRBJ1-6, the complete variable domain reads GAGVSQSPSNKVTEKGKDVELRCDPISGHTALYWYRQSLGQGLEFLIYFQGNSAPDKSGLPSDRFSAERTGGSVSTLTIQRTQQEDSAVYLCASSLDRTPSPLHFGNGTRLTVT.

The chain links TRBV5-1 to TRBJ1-1. This CDR3 is 13 amino acids long. Germline V gene lookup returns CDR1 SGHRS and CDR2 YFSETQ. The CDR3 sequence: CASSLEQNTEAFF. Full variable domain (remainder filled in from reference TRBV5-1 and TRBJ1-1): KAGVTQTPRYLIKTRGQQVTLSCSPISGHRSVSWYQQTPGQGLQFLFEYFSETQRNKGNFPGRFSGRQFSNSRSEMNVSTLELGDSALYLCASSLEQNTEAFFGQGTRLTVV.

The CDR3 loop reads CATSDPTMGKETQYF. The chain recombines TRBV24-1 with TRBJ2-5. Germline assignment: CDR1 KGHDR and CDR2 SFDVKD. The length of the CDR3 is 15 residues.

The chain employs TRBV5-4 and TRBJ2-1; TCRdb returns TRBD1, unconfirmable since there is no DNA. The V gene's germline CDR1 is SGHNT and CDR2 YYREEE (reference sequence). The CDR3 runs 14 residues. The CDR3 sequence is CASSLTTGSHEQFF. The full variable domain, rest sourced from reference TRBV5-4 and TRBJ2-1, is ETGVTQSPTHLIKTRGQQVTLRCSSQSGHNTVSWYQQALGQGPQFIFQYYREEENGRGNFPPRFSGLQFPNYSSELNVNALELDDSALYLCASSLTTGSHEQFFGPGTRLTVL.

V gene TRBV4-1 combines with J gene TRBJ2-1; TCRdb names TRBD1, which stays unverified in the absence of DNA. Germline V gives CDR1 MGHRA, CDR2 YSYEKL. The CDR3 runs 12 residues. The CDR3 protein is CASSQPGYEQFF.

This chain links TRBV6-5 with TRBJ2-7; TCRdb's assignment of TRBD1 cannot be checked, as there is no DNA. Germline assignment: CDR1 MNHEY and CDR2 SVGAGI. The length of the CDR3 is 15 residues. CDR3 sequence reads: CASSHPGTGSYEQYF.

V and J are TRBV5-1 and TRBJ2-7. CDR1 is SGHRS and CDR2 is YFSETQ in the germline V gene. CDR3 size: 13 residues. The CDR3 sequence is CASSLELRYEQYF.

The chain carries TRBV12-3 or TRBV12-4 and TRBJ1-2; without DNA, the TCRdb call of TRBD1 cannot be checked. This CDR3 region has 13 residues. The chain's CDR3 is CASTLGQGGGYTF.

The chain recombines TRBV5-1 with TRBJ2-3; with no DNA, the TCRdb D assignment of TRBD2 cannot be verified. Germline V gives CDR1 SGHRS, CDR2 YFSETQ. The CDR3 is 15 amino acids. Here the CDR3 reads CASSLISGSGDTQYF.